The sequence of this T cell receptor beta chain was determined in a study of beta chain features in type 1 diabetes. Study in general: Patient and healthy donor groups were alike in age, gender and cell yields.

This clone was detected ten times or more. Antigen unknown. Study-wide results and caveats: In all four CD4+ subsets, TCRB CDR3 length was significantly, moderately reduced in type 1 diabetes. Cells expressing TCR highly could be over-represented by cDNA sequencing.

A single heparinised draw of approximately 100 mL on average was taken per donor. Sequencing targeted expressed TCRB transcripts, as all isolated RNA had been reverse transcribed. Here immunoSEQ multiplex PCR was the method, and the copy in TCRdb shows in-frame clones only, minus some. The repertoire has roughly 400,000 clones, roughly a tenth of them found once; the top ten carry about 0.63%. The CDR3 totals 19 residues. Per germline, CDR1 MNHEY and CDR2 SMNVEV (reference sequence). V lost 5 bases and J lost 0; bases outside the gene matches: 13. The rearrangement joins TRBV27 to TRBJ2-1, with 10 bases fitting TRBD2. Sequencing input: central memory CD4+ T cells from blood. This sequence originates from a man aged 30 to 45 with type 1 diabetes. The CDR3 DNA sequence: TGTGCCAGCAGTCGCTCGGCAAGCGGGAGGGTTAGCTCCTACAATGAGCAGTTCTTC. Amino acid sequence: CASSRSASGRVSSYNEQFF.